The clone carrying this T cell receptor (beta chain) has a count of ten or more. This sample was taken from a study of regulatory T cells in long-lasting Graves disease. Relying on iRepertoire HTBI primers and Arm-PCR of CDR3 regions, the team built TCR beta libraries. MiXCR, run by TCRdb on the multiplex PCR reads, gives a single entry per CDR3 protein. The table shows fewer than 500,000 distinct CDR3 sequences, with roughly 17% occurring only once. The time point is: newly diagnosed GD, antithyroid drugs for less than 3 months. Following extraction of RNA from PBMCs, that RNA was used to make the TCR library. American Thyroid Association guidelines defined Graves' disease diagnosis. V lost 4 bases and J lost 6; bases outside the gene matches: 10. Germline CDR1 reads MNHEY; CDR2 reads SVGAGI. The CDR3 runs 15 residues. The data were also submitted as part of a second study, on T cells in Graves' hyperthyroidism and ophthalmopathy. That paper notes: Most thyroid-expanded clonotypes above 0.001 were also found in blood.

This receptor was identified in a man aged 35-49 years with Graves disease. Specimen: peripheral blood mononuclear cells (PBMCs), collected at new diagnosis, from a patient treated with antithyroid drugs. The chain has TRBV6-5 and TRBJ1-2, with 8 nucleotides matching TRBD1. This CDR3 reads CASSWFGTGANGYTF. The CDR3 DNA sequence: TGTGCCAGCAGTTGGTTCGGGACAGGTGCTAATGGCTACACCTTC.